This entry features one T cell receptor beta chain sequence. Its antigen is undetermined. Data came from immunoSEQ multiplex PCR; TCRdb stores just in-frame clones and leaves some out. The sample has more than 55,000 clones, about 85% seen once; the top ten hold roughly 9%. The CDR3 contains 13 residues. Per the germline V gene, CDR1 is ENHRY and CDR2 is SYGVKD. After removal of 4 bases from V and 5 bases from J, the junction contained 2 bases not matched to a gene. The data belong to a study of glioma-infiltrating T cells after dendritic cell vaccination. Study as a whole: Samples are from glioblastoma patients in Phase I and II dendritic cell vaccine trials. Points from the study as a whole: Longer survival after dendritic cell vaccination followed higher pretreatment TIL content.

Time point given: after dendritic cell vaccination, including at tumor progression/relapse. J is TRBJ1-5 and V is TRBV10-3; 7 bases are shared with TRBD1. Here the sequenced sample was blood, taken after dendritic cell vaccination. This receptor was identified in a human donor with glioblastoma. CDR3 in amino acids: CAISGTGDQPQHF. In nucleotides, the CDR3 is TGTGCCATCAGTGGGACAGGAGATCAGCCCCAGCATTTT.